This is a list of T cell receptor beta chains from one sample in a study of cytomegalovirus exposure and HLA in healthy donors. Some clones are missing from TCRdb's copy, which holds only in-frame ones; the method was immunoSEQ multiplex PCR. The data show nearly 110,000 clones, about 80% seen once. The sequenced material came from PBMCs. These receptors all come from a man aged 30-40 years in good health and CMV-seropositive. Each CDR3 is given with its conserved first and last residue. Each record gives: D gene, clone size, V gene, J gene, CDR3 protein, CDR3 DNA. The D gene is left open where the match is weak. The size entry is marked missing in some rows and otherwise reads once, few, many or a size class.

>TRBD1|-|TRBV9|TRBJ1-3
CASSGQGTVVSGNTIYF
TGTGCCAGCAGCGGACAGGGGACCGTCGTCTCTGGAAACACCATATATTTT
>TRBD1|-|TRBV15|TRBJ2-6
CATSRDQRTGPSGANGLTF
TGTGCCACCAGCAGAGATCAGAGGACAGGTCCTTCTGGGGCCAACGGCCTGACTTTC
>-|-|TRBV6-6|TRBJ2-3
CASSQPGADTQYF
TGTGCCAGCAGTCAACCGGGGGCAGATACGCAGTATTTT
>TRBD1|once|TRBV19|TRBJ2-3
CASSTVQGIPDTQYF
TGTGCCAGTAGTACTGTACAGGGGATCCCAGATACGCAGTATTTT
>-|-|TRBV9|TRBJ1-4
CASGARNEKLFF
TGTGCCAGCGGCGCCCGTAATGAAAAACTGTTTTTT
>-|-|TRBV29-1|TRBJ1-2
CSVEDLGGYGYTF
TGCAGCGTTGAAGATTTAGGGGGATATGGCTACACCTTC
>-|few|TRBV27|TRBJ2-1
CASSFSGLPAYNEQFF
TGTGCCAGCAGTTTCAGCGGTCTTCCCGCCTACAATGAGCAGTTCTTC
>-|few|TRBV18|TRBJ1-6
CASSLQDSYNSPLHF
TGTGCCAGCTCACTTCAGGACAGCTATAATTCACCCCTCCACTTT
>-|-|TRBV6-1|TRBJ2-7
CASSVKGGGEQYF
TGTGCCAGCAGTGTAAAGGGGGGGGGCGAGCAGTACTTC
>-|once|TRBV7-2|TRBJ1-5
CASSLDGSYQPQHF
TGTGCCAGCAGTTTAGACGGTTCTTATCAGCCCCAGCATTTT
>TRBD1|-|TRBV30|TRBJ2-7
CAWHPGQGNHEQYF
TGTGCCTGGCACCCAGGACAGGGGAACCACGAGCAGTACTTC
>-|-|TRBV28|TRBJ1-1
CASSLRQGTAEAFF
TGTGCCAGCAGTTTAAGGCAGGGGACGGCTGAAGCTTTCTTT
>-|-|TRBV2|TRBJ1-6
CASSEQGTYNSPLHF
TGTGCCAGCAGTGAACAGGGGACCTATAATTCACCCCTCCACTTT
>-|-|TRBV5-4|TRBJ1-2
CASSLLDRNYGYTF
TGTGCCAGCAGCTTGTTAGACAGGAACTATGGCTACACCTTC
>TRBD2|-|TRBV5-1|TRBJ2-3
CASSPGLAGGLTDTQYF
TGCGCCAGCAGCCCGGGACTAGCGGGGGGCCTAACAGATACGCAGTATTTT
>-|-|TRBV4-1|TRBJ2-1
CASSRSSDEQFF
TGCGCCAGCAGCCGTAGTTCCGATGAGCAGTTCTTC
>TRBD2|-|TRBV10-3|TRBJ2-1
CATRLSGGAGNEQFF
TGTGCCACCCGACTTAGCGGGGGGGCTGGAAATGAGCAGTTCTTC
>TRBD2|-|TRBV5-1|TRBJ2-1
CASSSRLGGGGWEQFF
TGCGCCAGCAGCTCACGGCTGGGGGGGGGAGGATGGGAGCAGTTCTTC
>-|-|TRBV27|TRBJ2-7
CASSLVGTARYEQYF
TGTGCCAGCAGTTTAGTCGGGACTGCCCGATACGAGCAGTACTTC
>TRBD1|once|TRBV19|TRBJ2-7
CASTETGGHEQYF
TGTGCCAGTACCGAGACAGGGGGCCACGAGCAGTACTTC
>TRBD1|-|TRBV10-3|TRBJ1-2
CAISGWDRESYGYTF
TGTGCCATCAGTGGGTGGGACAGGGAATCCTATGGCTACACCTTC
>-|-|TRBV7-9|TRBJ2-7
CASSSTGIRLEQYF
TGTGCCAGCAGCTCAACCGGGATTCGACTCGAGCAGTACTTC